This TCR beta chain was captured in a study of T cells in Graves' hyperthyroidism and ophthalmopathy. Findings and caveats of the study: Before onset, by a median of about six months, the model predicted ophthalmopathy. Among thyroid clonotypes expanded above 0.001, most also appeared in blood.

This clonotype appeared many times. Its antigen remains unidentified. Researchers took RNA transcripts and amplified the TCR beta CDR3 regions from them. The primer set for the first-round RT-PCR of the TCR CDR3 was HTBI. TCRdb called the multiplex PCR reads again in MiXCR, with one record for every CDR3 protein. The data contain about 360,000 distinct CDR3 sequences, approximately 14% of them singletons. The blood sample predates any ophthalmopathy symptoms, coming from first hyperthyroidism diagnosis. There are 14 residues in the CDR3. V shed 4 bases, J shed 10 bases, and the junction held 12 bases outside the gene matches. The germline V gene has CDR1 SGHRS and CDR2 YFSETQ.

This TCR was sampled from a woman between 18 and 30 years old with Graves' hyperthyroidism that later progressed to Graves' ophthalmopathy. Sequencing used blood. J is TRBJ2-7 and V is TRBV5-1; 9 nucleotides agree with TRBD2. In nucleotides, the CDR3 is TGCGCCAGCAGCCCGACCTCGGGACTAGCCAAACAGTACTTC. Translated: CASSPTSGLAKQYF.